Included here is one T cell receptor (beta chain) sequence, with context. This sample was taken from a study of blood T cell repertoires in COVID-19. This CDR3 has 16 amino acids. Per the germline V gene, CDR1 is LNHNV and CDR2 is YYDKDF (reference sequence). Trimming took off 1 base at V and 1 base at J, with 11 bases between the two ends. Enrolled during active infection, Seattle patients were then followed longitudinally. Sequencing used immunoSEQ multiplex PCR; TCRdb keeps in-frame clones, though not all of them. The data contain some 260,000 clones, about 90% of them singletons. The chain employs TRBV15 and TRBJ2-4, with D maybe TRBD2 (5 bases). This TCR derives from a woman between 70 and 85 years old with COVID-19, enrolled during active disease. The sequenced sample was peripheral blood. CDR3 amino acids: CATSRVSGSAKNIQYF. In nucleotides, the CDR3 is TGTGCCACCAGCAGAGTGTCGGGATCGGCCAAAAACATTCAGTACTTC.